This record looks at one TCR beta chain sequence and its context. What antigen it recognizes has not been identified. Base quality data are lacking; no much larger clone is found one base away. Enrolling through a virtual design, the prospective study's participants ranged in age from roughly 18 to 90 years and lived across roughly 24 United States geographic areas. To assign participants to cohorts, the prospective study relied on clinical history that participants themselves reported in a screening survey and a study questionnaire. Mobile phlebotomists in the prospective study collected whole blood, serum and a nasopharyngeal or oropharyngeal swab from every participant. Participants in the prospective study had the option to provide additional blood draws and questionnaires over a 2-month period. Before DNA extraction, prospective study blood samples were shipped either frozen or at room temperature.

The immunoSEQ Assay, a bias-controlled multiplex PCR, was used to amplify TCRbeta CDR3 regions from genomic DNA. Regarding the original processing steps: The number of nucleated cells in each sample was estimated from the amplification of reference gene primers within the assay. To quantify the absolute abundance of each unique TCRbeta CDR3 rearrangement, sequence reads were collapsed and filtered. Productive Simpson clonality was computed per sample as the square root of Simpson's diversity index over productive rearrangements. TCRdb limited this immuneACCESS table to in-frame rearrangements with V and J called. A share of clones is missing; checked studies link under half to unresolved V genes, and the rest is unexplained. The DNA gave D and trimming, while V, J and clone size come from that table. Within this sample are hundreds of thousands of clones, with 90% of them counted one time only. The ten top clones hold 1.7% of the sample.

The data originate from a study of blood T cell repertoires in COVID-19 (dated by TCRdb to the early 2020s). At the level of the whole study: Samples from collaborators originated in the United States, Italy and Spain and spanned both the acute and convalescent phases of COVID-19. The prospective study material was composed of cDNA or gDNA derived from T cells, B-cell-depleted T cells, or PBMCs. The dataset comprised deeply sampled blood TCRbeta repertoires from subjects exposed to, actively infected with, or recovered from COVID-19. The repertoires were released in a freely available public database meant as a resource for research on the immune response to SARS-CoV-2. The samples were drawn from two sources: the first 160 participants of the ongoing ImmuneRACE study, and 1,000 to 1,500 subjects contributed by 6 global collaborators. Sample metadata almost always included a de-identified subject ID, COVID-19 status, age in years and sex. Where HLA class I and class II types were available, the types were taken from metadata supplied by the sample provider, not from assay-based typing.

Broad study findings and their caveats: How much clinical and demographic metadata was included differed by source and by participant, and the metadata was provided uncurated.

The receptor was isolated from a woman aged 18-29 years with acute COVID-19. The sequenced sample consisted of PBMCs or T cells enriched from blood (not recorded which).

The CDR3 has the sequence CASSGVGWEQFF. The sequenced DNA: TGTGCCAGTAGTGGAGTTGGATGGGAGCAGTTCTTC. This chain joins TRBV19 to TRBJ2-1, with the D gene too uncertain to name. The germline V gene encodes CDR1 LNHDA and CDR2 SQIVND (reference sequence). Between the V and J ends, shortened by 5 bases and 10 bases respectively, the junction contains 12 bases. The CDR3 covers 12 residues, taking in both the cysteine and the phenylalanine. Of all the DNA, just the CDR3 is kept, 36 bases in frame from base 1.